Listed below are T cell receptor beta chains from one sample, sequenced in a study of blood T cell repertoires in COVID-19. The repertoire was sequenced with immunoSEQ multiplex PCR; TCRdb's copy has only in-frame clones and lacks some. The sample has about 33,000 clones; more than 70% are singletons. Sequenced sample: peripheral blood. The source of these receptors is a human donor in a cohort sampled during active COVID-19. CDR3s include the opening cysteine and the closing phenylalanine or tryptophan. Each record gives: D gene, clone size, J gene, V gene, CDR3 DNA, CDR3 protein. A D gene is named only where the DNA matches it firmly. Some rows mark clone size as missing; the rest say once, few, many or name a class of expanded clone.

>TRBD1|.|TRBJ2-7|TRBV10-3
TGTGCCATCAGTGAGAGGGGACAGGAGGCTAGAGAGCAGTACTTC
CAISERGQEAREQYF
>.|.|TRBJ2-7|TRBV2
TGTGCCAGCAGTACCATCGCGGAAACACCCTGGGTTTCTAACCGGGGCGAGCAGTACTTC
CASSTIAETPWVSNRGEQYF
>TRBD1|few|TRBJ1-5|TRBV2
TGTGCCAGTACCGGGACAGGGGGCGTTCAGCCCCAGCATTTT
CASTGTGGVQPQHF
>TRBD1|.|TRBJ2-4|TRBV6-6
TGTGCCAGCAGTCACAAGTCCGCGACAGGGGCAAACATTCAGTACTTC
CASSHKSATGANIQYF
>TRBD1|.|TRBJ2-7|TRBV27
TGTGCCAGCAGCTCGCGCGGCGGGGACAGGCAGTACGAGCAGTACTTC
CASSSRGGDRQYEQYF
>.|once|TRBJ1-1|TRBV2
TGTGCCAGCAGTGAGAATGACAGATTCTTAGGGGGAGCTTTCTTT
CASSENDRFLGGAFF
>.|.|TRBJ2-7|TRBV16
TGTGCCAGCAGCCAGAACCGACAGGCCAGCTCCTACGAGCAGTACTTC
CASSQNRQASSYEQYF
>TRBD1|.|TRBJ1-6|TRBV30
TGTGCCTGGTGTGGGACAGCGAACAATTCACCCCTCCACTTT
CAWCGTANNSPLHF
>TRBD2|.|TRBJ2-1|TRBV2
TGTGCCACCTGGCGGGAGGGACCTTACAATGAGCAGTTCTTC
CATWREGPYNEQFF
>.|few|TRBJ2-5|TRBV30
TGTGCCTGGGGTCTCACAGGGCGCTCGACCCAGTACTTC
CAWGLTGRSTQYF
>TRBD2|.|TRBJ2-3|TRBV11-3
TGTGCCAGCAGCTTAGGACGGACTAGCGGAAAAACCACAGATACGCAGTATTTT
CASSLGRTSGKTTDTQYF
>.|.|TRBJ2-5|TRBV7-8
TGTGCCAGCAGCCTCGGTCCCCAAGAGACCCAGTACTTC
CASSLGPQETQYF
>.|.|TRBJ1-5|TRBV6-5
TGTGCCAGCAAAAGGAGCAACAATCAGCCCCAGCATTTT
CASKRSNNQPQHF
>.|.|TRBJ1-1|TRBV5-5
TGTGCCAGCAGCTTGGCTCAGGTGAACACTGAAGCTTTCTTT
CASSLAQVNTEAFF
>.|once|TRBJ1-3|TRBV5-4
TGTGCCAGCAGCTTGACGGAACAGGGCCCAGCTGGAAACACCATATATTTT
CASSLTEQGPAGNTIYF
>.|.|TRBJ1-2|TRBV19
TGTGCCAGTAGGGAAGGGACACTGCCTAACTATGGCTACACCTTC
CASREGTLPNYGYTF
>TRBD1|.|TRBJ2-2|TRBV2
TGTGCCAGCAATCCGGGACAGGGAGCCGGGGAGCTGTTTTTT
CASNPGQGAGELFF
>TRBD2|.|TRBJ2-7|TRBV29-1
TGCAGCGTTGGGGGGAGCGGGATAGGGGCTAACGAGCAGTACTTC
CSVGGSGIGANEQYF
>.|.|TRBJ1-1|TRBV27
TGTGCCAGCAGTCGTTCTGGGGGCCGGAACGCTTTCTTT
CASSRSGGRNAFF
>.|.|TRBJ2-7|TRBV11-1
TGTGCCAGCAGCCCGGCGACGGGGGCCTACGAGCAGTACTTC
CASSPATGAYEQYF
>.|.|TRBJ1-3|TRBV5-1
TGCGCCAGCAGCTTTGGTCTAGCTAGCTCTGGAAACACCATATATTTT
CASSFGLASSGNTIYF
>.|.|TRBJ2-7|TRBV7-6
TGTGCCAGCAGCTCGTTAAAAAACTACGAGCAGTACTTC
CASSSLKNYEQYF
>.|.|TRBJ2-1|TRBV4-1
TGCGCCAGCAGCCAATCACCGACGGGGAGCTCCTACAATGAGCAGTTCTTC
CASSQSPTGSSYNEQFF
>.|few|TRBJ2-2|TRBV5-4
TGTGCCAGCAGCTTGTCGGTGAACACCGGGGAGCTGTTTTTT
CASSLSVNTGELFF
>TRBD2|.|TRBJ2-1|TRBV4-2
TGTGCCAGCAGCCAAGATGGGGAGGGAGAAGTGCAGTTCTTC
CASSQDGEGEVQFF
>.|.|TRBJ2-5|TRBV3-1/TRBV3-2
TGTGCCAGCAGCCAAGATACGACAGGCGGGAGGACCCAGTACTTC
CASSQDTTGGRTQYF
>TRBD1|.|TRBJ2-1|TRBV2
TGTGCCAATATGGGACAGGGGGAAGGTGAGCAGTTCTTC
CANMGQGEGEQFF
>TRBD1|once|TRBJ1-5|TRBV28
TGTGCCAGCAGTCCGGACAGGGGTTTTTATCAGCCCCAGCATTTT
CASSPDRGFYQPQHF
>TRBD2|few|TRBJ2-1|TRBV7-6
TGTGCCAGCAGCTTAAGTAGCGGGAGTAATGAGCAGTTCTTC
CASSLSSGSNEQFF
>.|.|TRBJ2-7|TRBV27
TGTGCCAGCAGTTTGAGAGGACTCAGCTCCTACGAGCAGTACTTC
CASSLRGLSSYEQYF
>TRBD2|.|TRBJ2-7|TRBV27
TGTGCCAGCAGTTGGGAAGCGGGGACCTACGAGCAGTACTTC
CASSWEAGTYEQYF
>.|.|TRBJ1-1|TRBV7-3
TGTGCCAGCAGCCTTGCGGGGGAGAACACTGAAGCTTTCTTT
CASSLAGENTEAFF
>TRBD2|.|TRBJ2-3|TRBV5-1
TGCGCCAGCAGCTTGGCAGGGCTAGCGGGGGATACGCAGTATTTT
CASSLAGLAGDTQYF
>TRBD1|.|TRBJ1-4|TRBV7-6
TGTGCCAGCAGCTTAAGCAAGGGACAGTGGAATGAAAAACTGTTTTTT
CASSLSKGQWNEKLFF
>.|.|TRBJ2-7|TRBV6-5
TGTGCCAGCAGTTACAGGGGACATACCTACGAGCAGTACTTC
CASSYRGHTYEQYF
>TRBD1|.|TRBJ2-2|TRBV7-3
TGTGCCAGCGGCCTTGGACAGGGGACCGGGGAGCTGTTTTTT
CASGLGQGTGELFF
>.|once|TRBJ1-1|TRBV19
TGTGCCAGTAGTATGGGAGTGGAGGCCCGTGAAGCTTTCTTT
CASSMGVEAREAFF
>TRBD1|.|TRBJ2-1|TRBV27
TGTGCCAGCAGTCCGGGACAGGGCAACAATGAGCAGTTCTTC
CASSPGQGNNEQFF
>.|.|TRBJ1-1|TRBV6-6
TGTGCCATTGCCAGGACAGAGAACACTGAAGCTTTCTTT
CAIARTENTEAFF
>TRBD2|once|TRBJ2-3|TRBV19
TGTGCCAGTAGGCGACTAGCAGGTTTCACAGATACGCAGTATTTT
CASRRLAGFTDTQYF
>.|.|TRBJ2-1|TRBV3-1/TRBV3-2
TGTGCCAGCAGCCAAGATAGGGGCGGGATCCTGGGGGTATCTTATAATGAGCAGTTCTTC
CASSQDRGGILGVSYNEQFF
>.|.|TRBJ2-6|TRBV10-1
TGCGCCAGCAGACACGACAGCTCTGGGGCCAACGTCCTGACTTTC
CASRHDSSGANVLTF
>.|.|TRBJ2-7|TRBV11-2
TGTGCCAGCAGCTTAGGGGCAGGGGAAGAGTACTTC
CASSLGAGEEYF
>TRBD1|.|TRBJ2-4|TRBV27
TGTGCCAGCAGCCTTGGGACAGGTTTTAACATTCAGTACTTC
CASSLGTGFNIQYF